These T cell receptor beta chains were read from a single sample in a study of blood T cell repertoires in COVID-19. The table came from immunoSEQ multiplex PCR; TCRdb's copy has only in-frame clones and leaves some out. The data show approximately 90,000 clones, more than 75% seen once. Sample: peripheral blood. These receptors were collected from a woman of 80 years or more with acute or convalescent COVID-19. Each CDR3 is given with its conserved first and last residue. D genes are given only for firm matches. Rows may omit the clone size; those that give it use once, few, many or a size class.

D	V	J	size	DNA	CDR3
TRBD2	TRBV5-4	TRBJ2-7	NA	TGTGCCAGCAGCTCACCGGCGGGAGAGTGGTATATGAACGAGCAGTACTTC	CASSSPAGEWYMNEQYF
TRBD1	TRBV19	TRBJ1-6	NA	TGTGCCAGTAGTATGCGACAGGGCTTCTCACCCCTCCACTTT	CASSMRQGFSPLHF
TRBD1	TRBV6-5	TRBJ1-2	NA	TGTGCCAGCAGCCAAGACAGGGCCTGGTATGGCTACACCTTC	CASSQDRAWYGYTF
NA	TRBV5-5	TRBJ1-2	NA	TGTGCCAGCAGCTTAGACAGAACTTATGGCTACACCTTC	CASSLDRTYGYTF
TRBD2	TRBV5-1	TRBJ2-1	NA	TGCGCCAGCAGCTCCACTAGCGGACGCTCCTACAATGAGCAGTTCTTC	CASSSTSGRSYNEQFF
TRBD1	TRBV10-3	TRBJ1-2	NA	TGTGCCATCAGTGAGGGACAGGTTAGCTACACCTTC	CAISEGQVSYTF
NA	TRBV7-9	TRBJ1-2	NA	TGTGCCAGCAGCTTAGCGCTCGGGGGATCATCCTATGGCTACACCTTC	CASSLALGGSSYGYTF
NA	TRBV6-2/TRBV6-3	TRBJ1-4	NA	TGTGCCAGCAGTTACGGCGGGGTCCTTGCAACTAATGAAAAACTGTTTTTT	CASSYGGVLATNEKLFF
NA	TRBV5-1	TRBJ1-6	NA	TGCGCCAGCAGCTTGGGCCCCCGGGAGAGTCATTCACCCCTCCACTTT	CASSLGPRESHSPLHF
TRBD1	TRBV9	TRBJ1-5	NA	TGTGCCAGCAGCGTAATGCTCGGGACAGGGGATCAGCCCCAGCATTTT	CASSVMLGTGDQPQHF
TRBD1	TRBV3-1/TRBV3-2	TRBJ1-6	NA	TGTGCCAGCAGCCAGACAGGGGTTGGTAATTCACCCCTCCACTTT	CASSQTGVGNSPLHF
NA	TRBV18	TRBJ1-2	NA	TGTGCCAGCTCACCCGAGGACCCAACAGGGAATGGCTACACCTTC	CASSPEDPTGNGYTF
TRBD1	TRBV5-6	TRBJ1-2	NA	TGTGCCAGCAGCTGGGGGACAGGGGACCTCTATGGCTACACCTTC	CASSWGTGDLYGYTF
TRBD1	TRBV19	TRBJ1-2	NA	TGTGCCAGTACCATAGGGGGACAGGGCACCTATGGCTACACCTTC	CASTIGGQGTYGYTF
TRBD2	TRBV9	TRBJ2-2	NA	TGTGCCAGCAGCGTTCTTGTAAGCGGGAGGGCCGCCGGGGAGCTGTTTTTT	CASSVLVSGRAAGELFF
NA	TRBV18	TRBJ2-1	few	TGTGCCAGCTCACCACCAGGGTTCGGGCAGGGGCTTTACAATGAGCAGTTCTTC	CASSPPGFGQGLYNEQFF
NA	TRBV30	TRBJ1-5	NA	TGTGCCTGGAGGGGGGGTAACAATCAGCCCCAGCATTTT	CAWRGGNNQPQHF
TRBD1	TRBV4-2	TRBJ1-2	few	TGTGCCAGCAGCTCCCGACAGGGAGATGGCTACACCTTC	CASSSRQGDGYTF